The next 8 T cell receptor beta chains were all read from a single sample in a study of blood T cell repertoires in COVID-19. Sequencing used immunoSEQ multiplex PCR; TCRdb keeps in-frame clones, though not all of them. The data show some 300,000 clones, with around 90% seen just once and roughly 6.1% held by the top ten. Sequencing was carried out using peripheral blood. Source of these receptors: a woman aged 45-60 years with COVID-19, enrolled during active disease.

This clone was seen a single time. The chain's CDR3 is CASSQTGAKEKLFF. As DNA, the CDR3 is TGCGCCAGCAGCCAGACAGGGGCAAAGGAAAAACTGTTTTTT. The V call is TRBV5-1, the J call TRBJ1-4; 8 nucleotides align to TRBD1. Germline V gives CDR1 SGHRS, CDR2 YFSETQ. CDR3 size: 14 residues. The J segment lost 8 bases and the V segment lost 4 bases, leaving 7 bases of the junction unmatched.

The rearrangement uses TRBV5-6 and TRBJ1-2; possible D gene TRBD1, 6 bases. Germline V lookup: CDR1 SGHDT, CDR2 YYEEEE. The CDR3 extends over 18 amino acids. Trimming removed 5 bases from V and 0 bases from J, with 23 bases in between. CDR3 loop: CASRPGAIGTQSNYGYTF. The CDR3 coding sequence is TGTGCCAGCAGACCTGGTGCTATCGGGACACAGTCTAACTATGGCTACACCTTC.

The genes are TRBV6-1 and TRBJ1-5; D is unclear. The germline gives CDR1 MNHNS, CDR2 SASEGT. Trimming left V 0 bases short and J 6 bases short, with 12 bases between. CDR3 length: 15 residues. This chain's CDR3 is CASSEALSSSQPQHF. As DNA, the CDR3 is TGTGCCAGCAGTGAAGCGCTCTCCTCCAGTCAGCCCCAGCATTTT.

This chain links TRBV28 with TRBJ1-5; 10 bases match TRBD1. V lost 4 bases to trimming and J lost 12 bases; unmatched junction nucleotides: 3. Germline CDR1 is MDHEN and CDR2 is SYDVKM. The CDR3 is made up of 12 amino acids. This chain's CDR3 is CASSWTGGGQHF. Here the CDR3 DNA reads TGTGCCAGCAGTTGGACAGGGGGTGGCCAGCATTTT. Supplemented by reference TRBV28 and TRBJ1-5, the full variable domain reads DVKVTQSSRYLVKRTGEKVFLECVQDMDHENMFWYRQDPGLGLRLIYFSYDVKMKEKGDIPEGYSVSREKKERFSLILESASTNQTSMYLCASSWTGGGQHFGDGTRLSIL.

The rearrangement joins TRBV5-4 to TRBJ2-5, with D perhaps TRBD1 (5 bases). Trimming shortened V by 4 bases and J by 1 base, and 11 bases separated the two germline ends. The CDR3 sequence is 14 residues long. Germline V CDR1 and CDR2: SGHNT, YYREEE (reference sequence). As DNA, the CDR3 is TGTGCCAGCAGCCCCCGGCAGGGCCAAGAGACCCAGTACTTC. This gives the protein CASSPRQGQETQYF.

The chain employs TRBV6-5 and TRBJ1-4; 7 nucleotides align to TRBD1. This CDR3 is built from 15 residues. Germline values: CDR1 MNHEY, CDR2 SVGAGI. Trimming at V came to 0 bases and at J to 7 bases, leaving 5 bases not matched to a gene. CDR3 amino acids: CASSYSGGDSEKLFF. CDR3 sequence (DNA): TGTGCCAGCAGTTACTCAGGGGGCGATTCTGAAAAACTGTTTTTT.

This chain links TRBV7-6 with TRBJ1-4, with 9 bases identical to TRBD1. The CDR3 covers 15 residues. J gave up 8 bases and V 5 bases, and 9 bases lay outside the gene matches. CDR1 is SGHVS, CDR2 FNYEAQ, per germline. The CDR3: CASSREGTGLEKLFF. In DNA, the CDR3 is TGTGCCAGCAGCCGAGAGGGGACAGGGTTGGAAAAACTGTTTTTT.

CDR3 amino acids: CASSSLAGLNTGELFF. CDR3 nucleotides: TGTGCCAGCAGCTCACTAGCGGGCCTGAACACCGGGGAGCTGTTTTTT. The V gene is TRBV7-3, the J gene TRBJ2-2, with 9 bases aligning to TRBD2. The ends lost 4 bases at V and 1 base at J; junction bases unmatched: 4. CDR3 length: 16 residues. Per the germline V gene, CDR1 is SGHTA and CDR2 is FQGTGA.